Listed below are T cell receptor beta chains from one sample, sequenced in a study of PD-1 blockade in classical Hodgkin lymphoma. Generated by immunoSEQ multiplex PCR, the TCRdb table keeps only in-frame clones and is missing some. The sample includes 40,000 to 50,000 clones, 65% to 80% seen only once; the top ten take about a fifth. Sequenced here: peripheral blood mononuclear cells (PBMCs), sampled at baseline. These receptors originate from a human donor with classical Hodgkin lymphoma. CDR3s include the opening cysteine and the closing phenylalanine or tryptophan. A D gene is named only where the DNA matches it firmly. The size of a clone is reported for some rows only, either as once, few or many, or as a class for expanded clones.

length	V	D	size	J	DNA	CDR3
17	TRBV5-1	-	-	TRBJ2-2	TGCGCCAGCAGCTTGGCCGTCTGGGGGACGAACACCGGGGAGCTGTTTTTT	CASSLAVWGTNTGELFF
12	TRBV28	-	-	TRBJ2-1	TGTGCCAGCAGTTTAAGGGGCAATGAGCAGTTCTTC	CASSLRGNEQFF
15	TRBV18	-	-	TRBJ1-2	TGTGCCAGCTCACCACCGGGCGGATCGGACTATGGCTACACCTTC	CASSPPGGSDYGYTF
12	TRBV6-6	-	-	TRBJ1-5	TGTGCCAGCAGTTACTCGGGGCAGCCCCAGCATTTT	CASSYSGQPQHF
14	TRBV6-6	-	-	TRBJ1-1	TGTGCCAGCAGAAGTGGGATGGCGAACACTGAAGCTTTCTTT	CASRSGMANTEAFF
14	TRBV5-1	TRBD1	-	TRBJ2-3	TGCGCCAGCAGCTTACAGGGGAGCACAGATACGCAGTATTTT	CASSLQGSTDTQYF
15	TRBV19	-	-	TRBJ1-3	TGTGCCAGTACCCACGGCAGGGGCCCTGGAAACACCATATATTTT	CASTHGRGPGNTIYF
15	TRBV28	-	-	TRBJ2-2	TGTGCCAGCAGTCCCTCCCTAGCTATCGCCGGGGAGCTGTTTTTT	CASSPSLAIAGELFF
14	TRBV6-5	-	-	TRBJ1-4	TGTGCCAGCAGGGCGGGACAACAGATGGGAAAACTGTTTTTT	CASRAGQQMGKLFF
15	TRBV6-1	-	-	TRBJ2-3	TGTGCCAGGACAGGACTGTCGAGGGACACAGATACGCAGTATTTT	CARTGLSRDTDTQYF
15	TRBV5-5	TRBD2	-	TRBJ2-5	TGTGCCAGCAGCTGGCCGCGGGGGGGCGCGGAGACCCAGTACTTC	CASSWPRGGAETQYF
14	TRBV6-5	TRBD1	-	TRBJ2-7	TGTGCCACCCAGATAGGGCAGGGGGCCTACGAGCAGTACTTC	CATQIGQGAYEQYF
15	TRBV14	-	few	TRBJ2-1	TGTGCCAGCAGCCAACCCTCGGGCCAACTGGGTGAGCAGTTCTTC	CASSQPSGQLGEQFF
14	TRBV6-5	-	-	TRBJ2-7	TGTGCCAGCAGTTACTCTGGGCAAGACTACGAGCAGTACTTC	CASSYSGQDYEQYF
14	TRBV11-2	-	-	TRBJ2-7	TGTGCCAGCAGCACTAGTGGGCCTAGCTACGAGCAGTACTTC	CASSTSGPSYEQYF
15	TRBV7-9	TRBD1	-	TRBJ1-2	TGTGCCAGCAGCTTAGTGGCAGGGGGCCAACGTGGCTACACCTTC	CASSLVAGGQRGYTF
15	TRBV7-2	-	-	TRBJ2-1	TGTGCCAGCAGCTTAGAGAGGGGCTCCTACAATGAGCAGTTCTTC	CASSLERGSYNEQFF
11	TRBV7-9	-	-	TRBJ1-2	TGTGCCAGCAGCCCCGGACGTGGCTACACCTTC	CASSPGRGYTF
15	TRBV9	-	-	TRBJ2-1	TGTGCCAGCAGCGTAGAGGGAGTGGTCTACAATGAGCAGTTCTTC	CASSVEGVVYNEQFF
13	TRBV4-1	-	-	TRBJ2-1	TGCGCCAGCAGCCAAGGGGTAGAGGGTGAGCAGTTCTTC	CASSQGVEGEQFF
13	TRBV18	-	many	TRBJ2-2	TGTGCCAGCTCACCACAGGGTTCCGGGGAGCTGTTTTTT	CASSPQGSGELFF
14	TRBV27	-	-	TRBJ1-3	TGTGCCAGCAGGTCCGGGGCCTCTGGAAACACCATATATTTT	CASRSGASGNTIYF
14	TRBV19	TRBD1	-	TRBJ2-7	TGTGCCAGTACCTCGGGACAGGGCTTCTACGAGCAGTACTTC	CASTSGQGFYEQYF
13	TRBV13	-	few	TRBJ2-7	TGTGCCAGCAGCTTAGGACAGTTCTACGAGCAGTACTTC	CASSLGQFYEQYF
15	TRBV14	-	-	TRBJ2-1	TGTGCCAGCAGTCCCCGACGGGCCGGGGTTGGTGAGCAGTTCTTC	CASSPRRAGVGEQFF
12	TRBV2	-	-	TRBJ2-7	TGTGCCAGCAGGGAGGAGGCCTACGAGCAGTACTTC	CASREEAYEQYF
13	TRBV19	-	-	TRBJ2-7	TGTGCCAGTAGTATGCTCCTAACCTACGAGCAGTACTTC	CASSMLLTYEQYF
13	TRBV6-5	-	-	TRBJ1-2	TGTGCCAGCAAAACCGGGCCGACCTATGGCTACACCTTC	CASKTGPTYGYTF
10	TRBV28	-	-	TRBJ2-1	TGTGCCAGCAGTCGAGGCGAACAGTTCTTC	CASSRGEQFF
15	TRBV7-3	-	-	TRBJ2-2	TGTGCCAGCAGCTCCAGGGACCCGATCACCGGGGAGCTGTTTTTT	CASSSRDPITGELFF
10	TRBV18	-	-	TRBJ1-1	TGTGCCAGCTCGGACAATGAAGCTTTCTTT	CASSDNEAFF
13	TRBV6-5	-	once	TRBJ1-3	TGTGCCAGCAGGGAGACAACTGGAAACACCATATATTTT	CASRETTGNTIYF
15	TRBV7-2	-	-	TRBJ2-7	TGTGCCAGCAGCTCCAAAAAGGGACTCGGGGCCGAGCAGTACTTC	CASSSKKGLGAEQYF
15	TRBV28	-	once	TRBJ1-2	TGTGCCAGCACCCTCTGGGCGGCCCCCTACTATGGCTACACCTTC	CASTLWAAPYYGYTF
14	TRBV30	TRBD2	-	TRBJ2-1	TGTGCCTTACTAAGCGGGAGGCACTACAATGAGCAGTTCTTC	CALLSGRHYNEQFF
16	TRBV19	-	-	TRBJ1-3	TGTGCCAGTAGGGAGATTGGCGGGTACTCTGGAAACACCATATATTTT	CASREIGGYSGNTIYF
13	TRBV6-5	-	-	TRBJ1-1	TGTGCCAGCAGTTATGGACAGTTCACTGAAGCTTTCTTT	CASSYGQFTEAFF
17	TRBV28	-	-	TRBJ2-2	TGTGCCAGCAGCCCACCCCGAGGGGCCCCGAGCACCGGGGAGCTGTTTTTT	CASSPPRGAPSTGELFF
12	TRBV25-1	-	-	TRBJ2-4	TGTGCCAGCAGTCCCCCGGGGAACATTCAGTACTTC	CASSPPGNIQYF
12	TRBV19	-	few	TRBJ1-1	TGTGCCAGTAGTACAGGGAACACTGAAGCTTTCTTT	CASSTGNTEAFF
15	TRBV19	TRBD1	-	TRBJ2-1	TGTGCCAGTAGGGGGGGACCCGGGACAGGGAATGAGCAGTTCTTC	CASRGGPGTGNEQFF
14	TRBV6-5	TRBD1	-	TRBJ1-1	TGTGCCAGCAGTCCCGGGACAGCGAACACTGAAGCTTTCTTT	CASSPGTANTEAFF
16	TRBV14	TRBD1	-	TRBJ1-2	TGTGCCAGCAGCCAAGATTTGACAGGGGTTAACTATGGCTACACCTTC	CASSQDLTGVNYGYTF
15	TRBV7-2	TRBD2	-	TRBJ2-2	TGTGCCAGCAGCTTTCTAGCGGGAGGGGCCGGGGAGCTGTTTTTT	CASSFLAGGAGELFF
14	TRBV11-2	-	-	TRBJ1-2	TGTGCCAGCAGCTCAGGGACCAGTGGCTATGGCTACACCTTC	CASSSGTSGYGYTF
13	TRBV19	TRBD1	-	TRBJ2-7	TGTGCCAGCAGTAAGGACAGGGTCTACGAGCAGTACTTC	CASSKDRVYEQYF
15	TRBV28	-	-	TRBJ1-5	TGTGCCAGCAACAGCCCGGGACACAGTAATCAGCCCCAGCATTTT	CASNSPGHSNQPQHF
15	TRBV5-1	-	-	TRBJ1-1	TGCGCCACCTCCGAAGGGGCCCGCATGAACACTGAAGCTTTCTTT	CATSEGARMNTEAFF
17	TRBV19	-	-	TRBJ1-5	TGTGCCAGTAGTATAATCGTCACAGGCTCAATGGGTAAGCCCCAGCATTTT	CASSIIVTGSMGKPQHF
14	TRBV30	-	-	TRBJ1-4	TGTGCCTGGGGGAGGGGGACGGATCTCGAAAAACTGTTTTTT	CAWGRGTDLEKLFF
14	TRBV30	-	-	TRBJ1-5	TGTGCCTGGAGTGGGGGCCAGGGGTATCAGCCCCAGCATTTT	CAWSGGQGYQPQHF
15	TRBV2	TRBD1	-	TRBJ2-7	TGTGCCAGCAGGGGGAGGGGGACAGGGTTCTACGAGCAGTACTTC	CASRGRGTGFYEQYF
16	TRBV14	TRBD1	few	TRBJ1-2	TGTGCCAGCAGCCAAGATGGGACAGGAGGGCACTATGGCTACACCTTC	CASSQDGTGGHYGYTF
14	TRBV27	-	medium-sized	TRBJ2-1	TGTGCCAGCAGTTTATACCGGGTCTACAATGAGCAGTTCTTC	CASSLYRVYNEQFF
15	TRBV6-1	-	large	TRBJ2-7	TGTGCCAGCAGTGAACAGGGACTGAGCTCCTACGAGCAGTACTTC	CASSEQGLSSYEQYF
16	TRBV27	-	-	TRBJ1-5	TGTGCCAGCAGTTTATCGGGGGGGAGTAGGAATCAGCCCCAGCATTTT	CASSLSGGSRNQPQHF
13	TRBV28	-	-	TRBJ1-5	TGTGCCAGCTACCGGGGCCTCGGGCAGCCCCAGCATTTT	CASYRGLGQPQHF
14	TRBV7-2	-	-	TRBJ2-7	TGTGCCAGCAGCCCTATTCTTGCGGATTACGAGCAGTACTTC	CASSPILADYEQYF
11	TRBV6-1	-	-	TRBJ2-7	TGTGCCAGCAGCCCATTGGGGGAGCAATACTTC	CASSPLGEQYF